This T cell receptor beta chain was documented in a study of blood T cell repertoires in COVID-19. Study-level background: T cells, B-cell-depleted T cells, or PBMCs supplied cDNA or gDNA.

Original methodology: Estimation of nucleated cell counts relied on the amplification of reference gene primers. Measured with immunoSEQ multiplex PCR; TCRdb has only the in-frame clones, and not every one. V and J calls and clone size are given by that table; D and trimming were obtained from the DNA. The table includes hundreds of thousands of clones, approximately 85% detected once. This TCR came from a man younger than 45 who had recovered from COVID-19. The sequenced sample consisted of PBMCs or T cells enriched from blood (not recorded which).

CDR3 coding DNA: TGTGCCACCAGCACCACCGGGTCTCAAGCTTTCTTT. Translation: CATSTTGSQAFF. The V and J genes are TRBV15 and TRBJ1-1; D uncertain. Germline CDR1 reads LNHNV; CDR2 reads YYDKDF (reference sequence). This CDR3 is built from 12 residues. V lost 4 bases and J lost 9, with 12 bases in between.